The 20 T cell receptor beta chains presented below share a single source sample, sequenced in a study of regulatory T cells in long-lasting Graves disease. Documented time point: newly diagnosed GD, antithyroid drugs for less than 3 months. There was RNA extracted from PBMCs, and the TCR library was made from it. Building the TCR beta libraries relied on iRepertoire HTBI primers, and CDR3 regions underwent Arm-PCR. TCRdb analysed the multiplex PCR reads with MiXCR anew, one entry per CDR3 protein. The table has 360,000 or so distinct CDR3 sequences, approximately 15% seen once. The sample was also linked to a second study, of T cells in Graves' hyperthyroidism and ophthalmopathy.

Material: peripheral blood mononuclear cells (PBMCs), obtained at new diagnosis, from a patient treated with antithyroid drugs. The receptors were gathered from a man between 35 and 55 years old with Graves disease.

As regards this clonotype: Since a much larger clone is just one base distant, this may be a read error. V usage is TRBV12-3 or TRBV12-4 and J usage is TRBJ1-1; D gene unclear. The CDR3 length is 15 residues. Here the CDR3 DNA reads TGTGCCAGCAGTTTATCGAACAGAGGGAACACTGAAGCTCTCTTT. Its protein product is CASSLSNRGNTEALF.

This clonotype has a count of ten or more. CDR3 nucleotide sequence: TGTGCCAGCTCACCACAGAACGGCATAGTTGAGACCCAGTACTTC. This encodes CASSPQNGIVETQYF. The chain has TRBV18 and TRBJ2-5; D remains ambiguous. The CDR3 contains 15 residues. V was pared by 1 base and J by 5 bases, with 14 bases between. The germline gives CDR1 KGHSH, CDR2 LQKENI.

This clonotype was observed at least ten times. V and J are TRBV5-1 and TRBJ2-3, with 8 bases aligning to TRBD2. With 3 bases clipped from V and 6 bases from J, the junction kept 9 bases outside the gene matches. The CDR3 runs to 15 residues. Germline V CDR1 and CDR2: SGHRS, YFSETQ. The CDR3 reads CASSSVSGGEDTQYF. The CDR3 DNA is TGCGCCAGCAGCTCCGTGTCGGGGGGGGAGGATACGCAGTATTTT.

A few counts support this clonotype. This chain links TRBV28 with TRBJ1-6; unclear D gene. Germline CDR1 and CDR2: MDHEN and SYDVKM. Trimming took 2 bases from V and 7 from J, leaving 6 bases between them. The CDR3 totals 13 residues. CDR3 region: CASSLGRNSPLHF. CDR3 DNA sequence: TGTGCCAGCAGTTTAGGGAGGAATTCACCCCTCCACTTT.

This clonotype was recorded many times. The chain employs TRBV3-1 and TRBJ2-7; the match to TRBD1 covers 12 bases. CDR1 is LGHDT, CDR2 YNNKEL, per germline (reference sequence). V was clipped by 2 bases and J by 3 bases; unmatched bases: 11. The CDR3 totals 18 residues. Here the CDR3 reads CASSQYAGTGGRGYEQYF. The CDR3 DNA reads as TGTGCCAGCAGCCAATACGCCGGGACAGGGGGCAGGGGCTACGAGCAGTACTTC.

This clonotype occurred many times. The V call is TRBV3-1, the J call TRBJ1-1, with a possible D match to TRBD1 (5 bases). The CDR3 has 14 amino acids. V lost 5 bases and J 1 base, leaving 11 bases between the germline ends. Germline assignment: CDR1 LGHDT and CDR2 YNNKEL (reference sequence). CDR3 in DNA: TGTGCCAGCAGCACCCGGGGGTCGAACACTGAAGCTTTCTTT. Translating it yields CASSTRGSNTEAFF.

The gene calls are TRBV27 and TRBJ1-4; D remains ambiguous. The V gene's germline CDR1 is MNHEY and CDR2 SMNVEV (reference sequence). The CDR3 consists of 15 residues. Trimming stripped 6 bases from V and 8 bases from J, with 19 bases between. CDR3 region: CASSGVGILGEKLFF. The CDR3 DNA sequence: TGTGCCAGCAGCGGGGTGGGAATTCTGGGGGAAAAACTGTTTTTT.

The gene calls are TRBV24-1 and TRBJ2-5; weak D call: TRBD2 (5 bases). Germline V gives CDR1 KGHDR, CDR2 SFDVKD. The CDR3 has 16 residues. With 3 bases removed from V and 3 bases from J, the gap between germline ends came to 16 bases. The CDR3 DNA is TGTGCCACCAGTGATCGCCGAGGGCAGCAGAAAGAGACCCAGTACTTC. Translating gives CATSDRRGQQKETQYF.

This chain connects TRBV5-5 to TRBJ1-6; D is ambiguous. Germline CDR1 is SGHKS and CDR2 is YYEKEE (reference sequence). This CDR3 is 15 amino acids long. V lost 1 base and J lost 8, with 13 bases in between. The CDR3 DNA reads as TGTGCCAGCAGCTTGCGAGGGTTTGAAGATTCACCCCTCCACTTT. As protein: CASSLRGFEDSPLHF.

Concerning this clonotype: A much larger clone lies one base from this, so it may be a read error. This sequence joins TRBV27 and TRBJ1-1; tentative D call: TRBD1 (5 bases). This CDR3 has 14 amino acids. V was pared by 10 bases and J by 0 bases, with 15 bases between. Germline V gene lookup returns CDR1 MNHEY and CDR2 SMNVEV (reference sequence). CDR3 nucleotides: TGTGCCATCGGCACCGCAGGGATGAACACTGAAGCTTTCTTT. Translating gives CAIGTAGMNTEAFF.

The chain joins TRBV24-1 to TRBJ2-2; possible D gene TRBD2, 6 bases. Germline V gene lookup returns CDR1 KGHDR and CDR2 SFDVKD. The CDR3 is 17 residues long. V gave up 1 base and J gave up 1 base, with 12 bases separating them. The CDR3 nucleotides are TGTGCCACCAGTGATTTAGGAGGGCGGGGGAACACCGGGGAGCTGTTTTTT. Amino acid sequence: CATSDLGGRGNTGELFF.

This clonotype appeared a single time. The rearrangement links TRBV6-1 to TRBJ1-2; TRBD1 might be the D (5 bases). The germline gives CDR1 MNHNS, CDR2 SASEGT. The CDR3 covers 13 residues. The ends were cut back, 5 bases at V and 4 bases at J, with 11 bases in the middle. CDR3 sequence: CASSPQGLYGYTF. The CDR3 DNA follows: TGTGCCAGCAGTCCCCAGGGACTCTATGGCTACACCTTC.

The CDR3 loop reads CASSRQLLASTDTQYF. DNA of the CDR3: TGTGCCAGCAGCCGACAGCTCCTAGCTTCCACAGATACGCAGTATTTT. This chain links TRBV9 with TRBJ2-3; perhaps D is TRBD1 or TRBD2 (5 bases each). Germline CDR1 is SGDLS and CDR2 is YYNGEE. The CDR3 consists of 16 residues. V lost 4 bases and J 2 bases, leaving 17 bases between the germline ends.

This clonotype was seen many times. The genes are TRBV2 and TRBJ2-7, with D tentatively TRBD1 or TRBD2 (6 bases each). The V gene lost 6 bases and the J gene lost 6 bases, with 15 bases spanning the gap. The germline gives CDR1 SNHLY, CDR2 FYNNEI. CDR3 length: 13 amino acids. The CDR3 sequence is CASRTSGGSEQYF. The DNA for the CDR3 is TGTGCCAGCAGGACGTCCGGGGGCAGCGAGCAGTACTTC.

V is TRBV29-1 and J is TRBJ2-1; the D gene could be TRBD1 or TRBD2 (6 bases each). The germline gives CDR1 SQVTM, CDR2 ANQGSEA. The CDR3 length is 14 residues. V was shortened by 7 bases and J by 3 bases, with 16 bases between the two germline ends. This CDR3 is CSAGSRGNYNEQFF. Written as DNA, the CDR3 is TGCAGCGCCGGGAGCAGGGGAAACTACAATGAGCAGTTCTTC.

Many counts were recorded for this clonotype. The rearrangement uses TRBV11-2 and TRBJ2-1, with 15 bases fitting TRBD2. The CDR3 consists of 14 residues. CDR1 and CDR2 (germline): SGHAT, FQNNGV. V was pared by 6 bases and J by 7 bases, with 1 base of the junction left unmatched. As DNA, the CDR3 is TGTGCCAGCAGGGGACTAGCGGGGGGTAATGAGCAGTTCTTC. It encodes CASRGLAGGNEQFF.

This clonotype was recorded many times. The V and J genes are TRBV6-5 and TRBJ2-1; a weak D match, TRBD1 (5 bases). Matching the DNA end better, TRBJ2-5 makes the J call doubtful. The length of the CDR3 is 15 residues. The germline gives CDR1 MNHEY, CDR2 SVGAGI. The CDR3 coding sequence is TGTGCCAGCAGTTGGGGCGGAGACACCCAAGAGACCCAGTACTTC. As protein: CASSWGGDTQETQYF.

This clonotype was seen ten or more times. The V gene is TRBV25-1, the J gene TRBJ1-1, with a tentative D call TRBD1 (6 bases). CDR3 length: 13 residues. Trimming removed 4 bases at V and 4 bases at J, with 10 bases between. CDR1 is MGHDK, CDR2 SYGVNS, per germline. This chain's CDR3 is CASSVTGTTEAFF. CDR3 nucleotides: TGTGCCAGCAGTGTAACAGGGACCACTGAAGCTTTCTTT. Filled out from reference TRBV25-1 and TRBJ1-1, the complete variable domain reads EADIYQTPRYLVIGTGKKITLECSQTMGHDKMYWYQQDPGMELHLIHYSYGVNSTEKGDLSSESTVSRIRTEHFPLTLESARPSHTSQYLCASSVTGTTEAFFGQGTRLTVV.

This clonotype was counted many times. The chain joins TRBV6-2 or TRBV6-3 to TRBJ2-3; D might be TRBD1 (5 bases). Trimming took 4 bases from V and 3 from J, leaving 17 bases between them. The germline gives CDR1 MNHEY, CDR2 SVGEGT. This CDR3 has 16 residues. DNA for the CDR3: TGTGCCAGCAGTTCAGCCTGGGGCAGGGTTACAGATACGCAGTATTTT. Its protein product is CASSSAWGRVTDTQYF.

This clonotype was seen repeatedly, ten times or more. V and J are TRBV28 and TRBJ1-5, with a possible D match to TRBD1 (5 bases). With 2 bases removed from V and 6 bases from J, the gap between germline ends came to 11 bases. The CDR3 runs 14 residues. Germline lookup yields CDR1 MDHEN and CDR2 SYDVKM. Here the CDR3 reads CASSLTGGSQPQHF. CDR3 DNA sequence: TGTGCCAGCAGTTTAACGGGGGGAAGTCAGCCCCAGCATTTT.